This T cell receptor beta chain derives from a study of HIV-infected patients and healthy controls. Germline V gene sequence: CDR1 KGHSH, CDR2 LQKENI. CDR3 length equals 14 residues. V lost 3 bases to trimming and J lost 7 bases; unmatched junction nucleotides: 5. This clonotype was recorded many times. No cell fractionation was done, so the repertoire covers all unsorted peripheral blood T cells. cDNA was made from 500 ng RNA using alpha and beta constant primers. Using multiplexing indices, alpha and beta chain libraries were generated apart by chain-specific third strand synthesis. TCRdb itself ran the 5' RACE reads through MiXCR, one entry per CDR3 protein. The sample has 18,000 or so distinct CDR3 sequences; more than 7.5% are singletons.

Sequencing was performed on blood. The gene calls are TRBV18 and TRBJ1-1; TRBD1 matches 10 bases. The clonotype comes from an adult in good health. The CDR3 is CASSPTTGGDEAFF. DNA for the CDR3: TGTGCCAGCTCACCTACGACAGGGGGCGATGAAGCTTTCTTT.